This is a list of T cell receptor beta chains from one sample in a study of breast tumors, draining lymph nodes, adjacent tissues. Using its own MiXCR run on the multiplex PCR reads, TCRdb lists one record per CDR3 protein. The sample shows tens of thousands of distinct CDR3 sequences, under 75% of them seen only once. Sequencing was done on a sample of breast tumor tissue. The receptors originated from a female donor with breast cancer. Some clones in this sample may be carry-over from other donors' samples. The conserved cysteine and the conserved F or W are not part of the CDR3 here. Fields, in order: CDR3 length, J gene, V gene, CDR3 protein.

>10|TRBJ1-2|TRBV10-3
AITGGGHGYT
>13|TRBJ1-2|TRBV27
ASSLSGQGRRGYT
>10|TRBJ2-3|TRBV12-3/TRBV12-4
ASRGLADTQY
>14|TRBJ1-2|TRBV5-1
ASSLAGGGLGYGYT
>12|TRBJ1-3|TRBV5-1
ASSSGQGENTIY
>11|TRBJ1-4|TRBV7-9
ASRMWADEKLF
>14|TRBJ1-5|TRBV18
ASSPIPIGTGKPQH
>16|TRBJ2-3|TRBV5-1
ASSLGLAGGLIGDTQY
>11|TRBJ1-6|TRBV19
ASSRDGGSPLH
>12|TRBJ2-1|TRBV7-8
ASSLSGTGYEQF
>12|TRBJ1-5|TRBV7-6
ASSLQQGNQPQH
>15|TRBJ2-5|TRBV2
ASRGAGRPGYQETQY
>11|TRBJ2-4|TRBV4-3
ASSQEQKNIQY
>12|TRBJ1-1|TRBV25-1
ASSGQGALGEAF
>12|TRBJ2-7|TRBV7-2
ASSPGAPSYEQY
>13|TRBJ2-3|TRBV2
ASSVRGGGQDTQY
>14|TRBJ2-5|TRBV28
ASSVRDRGRQETQY
>13|TRBJ1-2|TRBV4-2
ASSQPGRMNYGYT
>13|TRBJ2-1|TRBV19
ASSPRTSSEVEQF
>20|TRBJ1-2|TRBV7-3
ASSFYICSASPAGSGNYGYT
>13|TRBJ1-4|TRBV12-3/TRBV12-4
ASSLMGGAEEKLF
>11|TRBJ1-1|TRBV7-9
ASSLSVNTEAF
>12|TRBJ1-2|TRBV5-1
ASSPGANNYGYT
>12|TRBJ2-7|TRBV12-3/TRBV12-4
ASKRDSPSYEQY
>13|TRBJ2-5|TRBV20-1
SVLSSGGDTETQY
>11|TRBJ2-1|TRBV24-1
ASGRASYNEQF
>13|TRBJ2-5|TRBV4-2
ASSQDAGGPETQY
>13|TRBJ2-3|TRBV16
ASSDEGVSSDTQY
>11|TRBJ1-4|TRBV5-5
ASSSGQGEKLF
>12|TRBJ1-5|TRBV2
ASSEQLGSQPQH
>13|TRBJ1-2|TRBV4-3
ASSQEGSSNYGYT
>12|TRBJ1-4|TRBV2
ASRRTPMGEKLF
>12|TRBJ2-2|TRBV7-9
ASSFLSGGVRLF
>12|TRBJ2-7|TRBV2
ASSELAGIGEQY
>14|TRBJ2-1|TRBV19
ASSIQGTSANNEQF